One sample yielded the 19 T cell receptor beta chains listed below, sequenced in a study of blood T cell repertoires in COVID-19. The repertoire was sequenced with immunoSEQ multiplex PCR; TCRdb's copy has only in-frame clones and lacks some. Of approximately 380,000 clones detected, roughly 90% appear once; the ten largest clones hold roughly 0.9%. Sequencing was carried out using PBMCs or T cells enriched from blood (not recorded which). The receptor source for this set is a woman in her 40s who had been exposed to COVID-19.

CDR3 DNA sequence: TGTGCCAGCAGCCAGGCGACAGGGGGGGGGACTGAAGCTTTCTTT. It codes for CASSQATGGGTEAFF. The chain is built from TRBV3-1 (or the pseudogene TRBV3-2) and TRBJ1-1, with TRBD1 matching 9 bases. CDR1 is LGHDT and CDR2 is YNNKEL in the germline V gene (reference sequence). Trimming at V came to 3 bases and at J to 5 bases, leaving 7 bases not matched to a gene. This CDR3 has 15 residues.

The CDR3 region has the DNA TGTGCCAGCAGCCCATCTGGAGGGCGCGGGCAGCCCCAGCATTTT. Translating it yields CASSPSGGRGQPQHF. The genes are TRBV3-1 (or the pseudogene TRBV3-2) and TRBJ1-5; D gene uncertain. Trimming took 4 bases from V and 7 from J, leaving 17 bases between them. CDR1 and CDR2 from the germline V gene are LGHDT and YNNKEL (reference sequence). The CDR3 is made up of 15 amino acids.

The chain links TRBV2 to TRBJ2-7; TRBD2 agrees at 12 bases. The CDR3 is 13 residues long. The J segment lost 7 bases and the V segment lost 10 bases, leaving 8 bases of the junction unmatched. Germline CDR1 SNHLY, CDR2 FYNNEI. The CDR3, as DNA: TGTGCCACCCGGTTGGGACTAGCGGGTGAGCAGTACTTC. It translates to CATRLGLAGEQYF.

This chain joins TRBV10-2 and TRBJ1-6; maybe TRBD1 (6 bases). Trimming left V 5 bases short and J 10 bases short, with 15 bases between. Germline V CDR1 and CDR2: WSHSY, SAAADI. The CDR3 spans 14 residues. In DNA, the CDR3 is TGCGCCAGCAGTCAGGCAGGGGACTACTCACCCCTCCACTTT. This encodes CASSQAGDYSPLHF.

The V and J genes are TRBV3-1 (or the pseudogene TRBV3-2) and TRBJ2-7; 8 bases map to TRBD2. CDR1 is LGHDT, CDR2 YNNKEL, per germline (reference sequence). The ends lost 1 base at V and 6 bases at J; junction bases unmatched: 5. This CDR3 spans 14 amino acids. The CDR3 DNA is TGTGCCAGCAGCCAAGGTAGCGGGACCGGCGAGCAGTACTTC. Its translation: CASSQGSGTGEQYF.

The CDR3 reads CASSFWTSGGGTDTQYF. The CDR3 DNA reads as TGTGCCAGCAGCTTCTGGACTAGCGGGGGGGGCACAGATACGCAGTATTTT. The rearrangement joins TRBV5-8 to TRBJ2-3; 15 bases map to TRBD2. Germline V gene sequence: CDR1 SGHTS, CDR2 YDEGEE. The CDR3 extends over 17 amino acids. The V gene end was trimmed by 2 bases and the J gene end by 1 base; junction bases not matched to a gene: 2.

The chain combines TRBV25-1 with TRBJ2-1; D ambiguous. The CDR3 runs to 14 residues. Between the trimmed V and J ends, which lost 3 bases and 2 bases, there was a span of 8 bases. Germline loops: CDR1 MGHDK, CDR2 SYGVNS. For the CDR3, the DNA is TGTGCCAGCAGTGACGCGGTTACCTACAATGAGCAGTTCTTC. Amino acids: CASSDAVTYNEQFF.

The V and J genes are TRBV7-3 and TRBJ2-1, with 9 positions matching TRBD2. V was clipped by 1 base and J by 7 bases; unmatched bases: 8. Germline-derived CDR1 and CDR2 are SGHTA and FQGTGA. This CDR3 is 16 amino acids long. This chain's CDR3 is CASSLIAGEAKNEQFF. The DNA for the CDR3 is TGTGCCAGCAGCTTAATAGCGGGAGAAGCGAAGAATGAGCAGTTCTTC.

This chain uses TRBV19 with TRBJ1-2; possibly TRBD1 for D (5 bases). Trimming shortened V by 6 bases and J by 0 bases, and 14 bases separated the two germline ends. The CDR3 covers 15 residues. Germline V gives CDR1 LNHDA, CDR2 SQIVND (reference sequence). CDR3 in amino acids: CASSPRPGSNYGYTF. CDR3 DNA: TGTGCCAGTAGCCCGCGGCCAGGGTCTAACTATGGCTACACCTTC. The full variable domain, with the rest looked up from reference TRBV19 and TRBJ1-2, is DGGITQSPKYLFRKEGQNVTLSCEQNLNHDAMYWYRQDPGQGLRLIYYSQIVNDFQKGDIAEGYSVSREKKESFPLTVTSAQKNPTAFYLCASSPRPGSNYGYTFGSGTRLTVV.

This clone was counted a single time. This rearrangement joins TRBV15 to TRBJ2-3; 15 bases are a match to TRBD2. The V gene end was trimmed by 4 bases and the J gene end by 5 bases; junction bases not matched to a gene: 10. This CDR3 region has 18 residues. The germline gives CDR1 LNHNV, CDR2 YYDKDF (reference sequence). The CDR3 spells CATSTGTSGRLSGDTQYF. CDR3 in DNA: TGTGCCACCAGCACAGGGACTAGCGGGAGGCTTTCGGGAGATACGCAGTATTTT.

V and J are TRBV24-1 and TRBJ2-5; 8 nucleotides agree with TRBD1. The germline V gene has CDR1 KGHDR and CDR2 SFDVKD. V lost 7 bases, J lost 5 bases, and 8 bases stayed unmatched. The CDR3 totals 14 residues. The CDR3 reads CATRETGDRETQYF. The CDR3 region has the DNA TGTGCCACCAGGGAGACAGGGGATAGGGAGACCCAGTACTTC.

The chain combines TRBV11-2 with TRBJ1-2, with D unresolved. This CDR3 has 12 amino acids. The ends were cut back, 1 base at V and 4 bases at J, with 4 bases in the middle. Germline CDR1 and CDR2: SGHAT and FQNNGV. CDR3 protein: CASSLGGYGYTF. The CDR3 coding sequence is TGTGCCAGCAGCTTAGGAGGCTATGGCTACACCTTC.

The V call is TRBV3-1 (or the pseudogene TRBV3-2), the J call TRBJ2-1, with D perhaps TRBD2 (5 bases). Germline lookup yields CDR1 LGHDT and CDR2 YNNKEL (reference sequence). CDR3 size: 15 residues. The V gene lost 2 bases and the J gene lost 5 bases, with 13 bases spanning the gap. This chain's CDR3 is CASSQPGKHHNEQFF. DNA of the CDR3: TGTGCCAGCAGCCAACCCGGGAAACATCACAATGAGCAGTTCTTC.

CDR3 loop: CASSVAPNTEAFF. CDR3 DNA sequence: TGTGCCAGCAGCGTGGCTCCGAACACTGAAGCTTTCTTT. The V gene is TRBV9, the J gene TRBJ1-1; D gene unclear. This CDR3 is built from 13 residues. V was pared by 2 bases and J by 1 base, with 6 bases between. CDR1 and CDR2 (germline): SGDLS, YYNGEE.

The chain uses TRBV1 and TRBJ1-6; the DNA was not compared with TRBD1, the D call given in the table. TRBV1 is a recognized pseudogene. The CDR3 contains 16 residues. The CDR3 loop reads CTSSHRSWGPYSPLHF. CDR3 DNA sequence: TGCACCAGCAGCCACAGGTCCTGGGGCCCCTATTCACCCCTCCACTTT.

This chain joins TRBV11-2 and TRBJ2-1; TRBD2 matches at 8 bases. V trimming: 2 bases; J trimming: 7 bases; junction bases outside the gene matches: 13. CDR1 SGHAT and CDR2 FQNNGV come from the germline V gene. This CDR3 region has 17 residues. CDR3 nucleotides: TGTGCCAGCAGCTTAAGGCTGCCGGCGGGGGGCTCGAATGAGCAGTTCTTC. It encodes CASSLRLPAGGSNEQFF.

This rearrangement joins TRBV2 to TRBJ1-2; possible D gene TRBD1, 6 bases. In germline, CDR1 is SNHLY, CDR2 FYNNEI. V lost 6 bases to trimming and J lost 4 bases, with 12 bases between them. The CDR3 sequence is 13 residues long. The CDR3, as DNA: TGTGCCAGCAGCCTAGGACAGCGCTATGGCTACACCTTC. This encodes CASSLGQRYGYTF. Filled out from reference TRBV2 and TRBJ1-2, the complete variable domain reads EPEVTQTPSHQVTQMGQEVILRCVPISNHLYFYWYRQILGQKVEFLVSFYNNEISEKSEIFDDQFSVERPDGSNFTLKIRSTKLEDSAMYFCASSLGQRYGYTFGSGTRLTVV.

This chain links TRBV2 with TRBJ1-4; no firm D call. Germline V gene data show CDR1 as SNHLY and CDR2 as FYNNEI. CDR3 length: 15 amino acids. Trimming removed 4 bases from V and 0 bases from J, with 9 bases in between. The CDR3 DNA is TGTGCCAGCAGTGCGGCAGGCTCAACTAATGAAAAACTGTTTTTT. This sequence encodes CASSAAGSTNEKLFF.

The V call is TRBV30, the J call TRBJ1-2; D call uncertain. V lost 5 bases and J lost 2, with 15 bases in between. The CDR3 runs to 14 residues. Looked up from germline, CDR1 is GTSNPN and CDR2 is SVGIG (reference sequence). CDR3 nucleotides: TGTGCCTGGGCCCGTTCGGGAAACAACTATGGCTACACCTTC. Translating it yields CAWARSGNNYGYTF.